The 30 T cell receptor beta chains presented below share a single source sample, sequenced in a study of shared clonotypes between healthy human individuals. Clones were sequenced by immunoSEQ multiplex PCR, and TCRdb holds only the in-frame ones, with some missing. The table includes about 580,000 clones, 98% detected once. Terminally differentiated effector memory CD45RA+ cells were excluded from the naive CD8 cells, which were CD45RO-negative and positively selected for CCR7. Input material: naive CD8+ T cells sorted from blood. Receptors originate from a man aged 30-40 years in good health.

The chain combines TRBV7-9 with TRBJ2-7; D may be TRBD1 (5 bases). This CDR3 has 13 amino acids. Germline CDR1 SEHNR, CDR2 FQNEAQ (reference sequence). Trimming pared 0 bases from V and 5 bases from J, leaving 8 bases between. DNA of the CDR3: TGTGCCAGCAGCTTAGCGTCCAGGGACGAGCAGTACTTC. Its protein is CASSLASRDEQYF.

The V call is TRBV15, the J call TRBJ2-1; no firm D call. The CDR3 has 16 amino acids. Trimming took 0 bases from V and 2 from J, leaving 11 bases between them. CDR1 and CDR2 from the germline V gene are LNHNV and YYDKDF (reference sequence). This chain's CDR3 is CATSRDRGKPYNEQFF. In DNA form, the CDR3 reads TGTGCCACCAGCAGAGATCGTGGAAAGCCCTACAATGAGCAGTTCTTC.

The chain has TRBV28 and TRBJ2-2; D call uncertain. CDR1 and CDR2 (germline): MDHEN, SYDVKM. The CDR3 is 15 residues long. The V end lost 4 bases, the J end lost 1 base, and 10 bases lay between the germline ends. The CDR3 reads CASSSRQENTGELFF. The CDR3 DNA is TGTGCCAGCAGTTCAAGGCAGGAGAACACCGGGGAGCTGTTTTTT.

This chain joins TRBV13 and TRBJ2-3; D is undetermined. The V end was cut by 4 bases, the J end by 2 bases, with 13 bases between. Germline values: CDR1 PRHDT, CDR2 FYEKMQ (reference sequence). This CDR3 is 15 amino acids long. The DNA for the CDR3 is TGTGCCAGCAGCTCGACGACCCAAGCCACAGATACGCAGTATTTT. Translated: CASSSTTQATDTQYF.

This clone appeared a single time. The J gene is TRBJ2-1, the V gene TRBV18; TRBD2 matches at 9 bases. The ends lost 4 bases at V and 4 bases at J; junction bases unmatched: 8. This CDR3 region has 16 residues. The germline CDR1 and CDR2 sequences are KGHSH and LQKENI. The CDR3 nucleotides read TGTGCCAGCTCACAGCCTAGCGGGGTGGGATACAATGAGCAGTTCTTC. Translated, it gives CASSQPSGVGYNEQFF.

The rearrangement uses TRBV6-6 and TRBJ2-1; no firm D call. This CDR3 is 12 amino acids long. Per the germline V gene, CDR1 is MNHNY and CDR2 is SVGAGI (reference sequence). Trimming took off 0 bases at V and 13 bases at J, with 10 bases between the two ends. The DNA of the CDR3 is TGTGCCAGCAGTTACTCGGTGAGTGCACAGTTCTTC. This translates into CASSYSVSAQFF.

The genes are TRBV5-4 and TRBJ2-1; 8 positions agree with TRBD1. The germline V gene has CDR1 SGHNT and CDR2 YYREEE (reference sequence). The CDR3 loop spans 14 amino acids. V lost 4 bases to trimming and J lost 3 bases; unmatched junction nucleotides: 3. CDR3 residues: CASSRTGLYNEQFF. The CDR3 DNA reads TGTGCCAGCAGCCGGACAGGGCTCTACAATGAGCAGTTCTTC.

The rearrangement uses TRBV11-2 and TRBJ2-2; D possibly corresponds to TRBD1 (7 bases). This CDR3 has 16 residues. The ends were cut back, 2 bases at V and 7 bases at J, with 17 bases in the middle. Germline CDR1 SGHAT, CDR2 FQNNGV. CDR3 DNA: TGTGCCAGCAGCTTAATGGTACCAGGGGGAGGCGGGGAGCTGTTTTTT. It encodes CASSLMVPGGGGELFF.

As DNA, the CDR3 is TGTGCCAGCAGCTTAGAGGGGAATTACGAGCAGTACTTC. Translated, it gives CASSLEGNYEQYF. The gene calls are TRBV7-8 and TRBJ2-7, with D perhaps matching TRBD1 (5 bases). The V end lost 1 base, the J end lost 4 bases, and 8 bases lay between the germline ends. Per germline, CDR1 SGHVS and CDR2 FQNEAQ. The CDR3 runs to 13 residues. Variable domain in full (rest from reference TRBV7-8 and TRBJ2-7): GAGVSQSPRYKVAKRGQDVALRCDPISGHVSLFWYQQALGQGPEFLTYFQNEAQLDKSGLPSDRFFAERPEGSVSTLKIQRTQQEDSAVYLCASSLEGNYEQYFGPGTRLTVT.

This clone was observed a single time. This rearrangement joins TRBV7-9 to TRBJ2-7; 9 positions agree with TRBD1. The CDR3 has 16 residues. Germline values: CDR1 SEHNR, CDR2 FQNEAQ (reference sequence). Trimming at V came to 5 bases and at J to 3 bases, leaving 11 bases not matched to a gene. CDR3 sequence: CASSPPAGQGVYEQYF. The DNA of the CDR3 is TGTGCCAGCAGCCCGCCAGCGGGACAGGGAGTCTACGAGCAGTACTTC. Variable domain in full (rest from reference TRBV7-9 and TRBJ2-7): DTGVSQNPRHKITKRGQNVTFRCDPISEHNRLYWYRQTLGQGPEFLTYFQNEAQLEKSRLLSDRFSAERPKGSFSTLEIQRTEQGDSAMYLCASSPPAGQGVYEQYFGPGTRLTVT.

The chain recombines TRBV29-1 with TRBJ2-1, with 8 bases identical to TRBD1. CDR3 length: 14 residues. Germline-derived CDR1 and CDR2 are SQVTM and ANQGSEA. V lost 5 bases to trimming and J lost 8 bases; unmatched junction nucleotides: 11. The CDR3 sequence is CSVSDRGGEYEQFF. In nucleotides, the CDR3 is TGCAGCGTTTCCGACAGGGGAGGTGAATATGAGCAGTTCTTC.

As regards this clone: At one end, the junction sequence differs from germline, possibly due to a read error. This chain links TRBV6-1 with TRBJ1-4; no clear D. Germline V gene lookup returns CDR1 MNHNS and CDR2 SASEGT. The CDR3 sequence is 15 residues long. In DNA, the CDR3 is TGTGCCAGCAGGGAAGCTTTCAGTCATAATGAAAAACTGTTTTTT. Its translation is CASREAFSHNEKLFF.

Concerning this clone itself: Other DNA sequences in this specimen translate into the identical CDR3. The chain recombines TRBV7-9 with TRBJ2-3, with 10 bases fitting TRBD2. Germline lookup yields CDR1 SEHNR and CDR2 FQNEAQ (reference sequence). The CDR3 runs 15 residues. J was trimmed by 0 bases and V by 5 bases; bases with no gene match: 2. As DNA, the CDR3 is TGTGCCAGCAGCCCGACTAGCGGGAGCACAGATACGCAGTATTTT. Residues: CASSPTSGSTDTQYF.

The chain carries TRBV5-6 and TRBJ2-7; D remains unclear. Trimming took 4 bases from V and 3 from J, leaving 5 bases between them. This CDR3 region has 11 residues. Germline V gives CDR1 SGHDT, CDR2 YYEEEE. CDR3 in amino acids: CASSRVYEQYF. Written as DNA, the CDR3 is TGTGCCAGCAGCCGCGTCTACGAGCAGTACTTC.

The gene calls are TRBV9 and TRBJ2-3; perhaps TRBD2 as D (6 bases). This CDR3 is 15 amino acids long. V shed 0 bases and J shed 5 bases, with 13 bases lying between them. The germline V gene encodes CDR1 SGDLS and CDR2 YYNGEE. The CDR3 nucleotides read TGTGCCAGCAGCGTAGACGGGAGTCATATAGATACGCAGTATTTT. Protein: CASSVDGSHIDTQYF.

The J gene is TRBJ1-1, the V gene TRBV28; 10 bases map to TRBD1. CDR1 is MDHEN, CDR2 SYDVKM, per germline. V lost 4 bases and J lost 8; bases outside the gene matches: 10. The CDR3 is 15 residues long. The CDR3 region has the DNA TGTGCCAGCAGTTCAGGACAGGGGGAAGGACTCGAAGCTTTCTTT. The encoded protein is CASSSGQGEGLEAFF.

The chain carries TRBV5-1 and TRBJ2-1; 8 nucleotides align to TRBD1. The germline CDR1 and CDR2 sequences are SGHRS and YFSETQ. The CDR3 length is 14 residues. With V trimmed by 4 bases and J by 8 bases, 8 bases remained unmatched. The chain's CDR3 is CASSDLGQGDEQFF. The CDR3 nucleotides read TGCGCCAGCAGCGACCTCGGACAGGGCGATGAGCAGTTCTTC. The entire variable domain, with the rest obtained from reference TRBV5-1 and TRBJ2-1, is as follows: KAGVTQTPRYLIKTRGQQVTLSCSPISGHRSVSWYQQTPGQGLQFLFEYFSETQRNKGNFPGRFSGRQFSNSRSEMNVSTLELGDSALYLCASSDLGQGDEQFFGPGTRLTVL.

This clone has a single count. The CDR3 region has the DNA TGTGCCAGTAGAGCCCGGGACAGGGGACGTTCTGGGGCCAACGTCCTGACTTTC. Translating gives CASRARDRGRSGANVLTF. J is TRBJ2-6 and V is TRBV19; 10 bases align to TRBD1. This CDR3 is built from 18 residues. Germline V gives CDR1 LNHDA, CDR2 SQIVND (reference sequence). V was clipped by 6 bases and J by 1 base; unmatched bases: 9.

V usage is TRBV6-4 and J usage is TRBJ1-1, with a weak D call TRBD1 (5 bases). V lost 1 base and J 5 bases, leaving 14 bases between the germline ends. The CDR3 is 15 residues long. The germline V gene has CDR1 MRHNA and CDR2 SNTAGT. The CDR3, as DNA: TGTGCCAGCAGTGACTGGCCCGGGGGGAGGACTGAAGCTTTCTTT. It encodes CASSDWPGGRTEAFF.

V gene TRBV6-6 combines with J gene TRBJ2-4; D is possibly TRBD2 (5 bases). Trimming stripped 2 bases from V and 0 bases from J, with 8 bases between. This CDR3 is built from 15 residues. Germline V lookup: CDR1 MNHNY, CDR2 SVGAGI (reference sequence). This CDR3 is CASSYARGAKNIQYF. Written as DNA, the CDR3 is TGTGCCAGCAGTTACGCCCGGGGAGCCAAAAACATTCAGTACTTC.

The chain is built from TRBV11-2 and TRBJ2-7; 8 bases are a match to TRBD1. V was clipped by 5 bases and J by 0 bases; unmatched bases: 6. In germline, CDR1 is SGHAT, CDR2 FQNNGV. The CDR3 is 15 amino acids. The CDR3: CASSTRQGSSYEQYF. CDR3 sequence (DNA): TGTGCCAGCAGCACACGACAGGGGAGCTCCTACGAGCAGTACTTC.

J is TRBJ2-1 and V is TRBV29-1, with a tentative D call TRBD2 (5 bases). Germline assignment: CDR1 SQVTM and CDR2 ANQGSEA. The V gene lost 6 bases and the J gene lost 0 bases, with 9 bases spanning the gap. The CDR3 loop spans 13 amino acids. The CDR3 sequence is CSVGRGSYNEQFF. CDR3 sequence (DNA): TGCAGCGTCGGTCGGGGCTCCTACAATGAGCAGTTCTTC.

As to this clone: Additional DNA sequences in this sample encode the identical CDR3. The chain is built from TRBV2 and TRBJ2-7; D uncertain. Trimming stripped 4 bases from V and 2 bases from J, with 3 bases between. This CDR3 has 11 amino acids. Germline CDR1 SNHLY, CDR2 FYNNEI. The CDR3 sequence is CASSATYEQYF. The CDR3 DNA is TGTGCCAGCAGTGCCACCTACGAGCAGTACTTC. Variable domain in full (rest from reference TRBV2 and TRBJ2-7): EPEVTQTPSHQVTQMGQEVILRCVPISNHLYFYWYRQILGQKVEFLVSFYNNEISEKSEIFDDQFSVERPDGSNFTLKIRSTKLEDSAMYFCASSATYEQYFGPGTRLTVT.

The chain joins TRBV4-3 to TRBJ1-2; no definite D call. The CDR3 contains 17 residues. The V gene's germline CDR1 is LGHNA and CDR2 YSLEER. The germline V and J ends were trimmed by 0 bases and 1 base, with 15 bases remaining between them. The CDR3 loop is CASSQDGSAVGNYGYTF. CDR3 DNA: TGCGCCAGCAGCCAAGATGGTTCGGCAGTTGGTAACTATGGCTACACCTTC.

The chain employs TRBV19 and TRBJ2-1; D uncertain. Germline V gives CDR1 LNHDA, CDR2 SQIVND (reference sequence). This CDR3 spans 14 amino acids. Trimming left V 7 bases short and J 2 bases short, with 12 bases between. This chain's CDR3 is CASTDGDTYNEQFF. The CDR3 DNA is TGTGCCAGTACCGATGGCGATACCTACAATGAGCAGTTCTTC.

This sequence joins TRBV6-5 and TRBJ2-7; 7 bases align to TRBD1. Losses at the gene ends were 6 bases for V and 2 bases for J; bases not matched to a gene: 4. CDR1 MNHEY and CDR2 SVGAGI come from the germline V gene. CDR3 length equals 13 residues. The CDR3 nucleotides read TGTGCCAGCAGCCTTACAGGGGCCTACGAGCAGTACTTC. Translation: CASSLTGAYEQYF.

For this clone: The sample contains more than one DNA sequence encoding this CDR3. This chain connects TRBV29-1 to TRBJ2-1; 12 nucleotides match TRBD2. Germline lookup yields CDR1 SQVTM and CDR2 ANQGSEA. Germline trimming cut 7 bases from V and 3 bases from J; bases unmatched to any gene: 4. This CDR3 is 14 amino acids long. CDR3 nucleotides: TGCAGCGGCTTGACTAGCGGGAGCTACAATGAGCAGTTCTTC. Amino acids: CSGLTSGSYNEQFF.

The rearrangement uses TRBV27 and TRBJ1-1; D not certain. V lost 7 bases, J lost 1 base, and 4 bases lay in between. The CDR3 spans 11 residues. Germline V gives CDR1 MNHEY, CDR2 SMNVEV (reference sequence). The CDR3, as DNA: TGTGCCAGCATGGGGAACACTGAAGCTTTCTTT. Its translation is CASMGNTEAFF.

The chain links TRBV9 to TRBJ1-1; 7 nucleotides agree with TRBD1. CDR3 length equals 13 residues. Trimming at V came to 1 base and at J to 8 bases, leaving 5 bases not matched to a gene. The germline CDR1 and CDR2 sequences are SGDLS and YYNGEE. In nucleotides, the CDR3 is TGTGCCAGCAGCGTATGGGACAGCGGCGAAGCTTTCTTT. As protein: CASSVWDSGEAFF.

The chain joins TRBV5-4 to TRBJ2-1; maybe TRBD1 (6 bases). There are 14 residues in the CDR3. Germline CDR1 reads SGHNT; CDR2 reads YYREEE (reference sequence). The ends were cut back, 4 bases at V and 8 bases at J, with 16 bases in the middle. The CDR3 nucleotides read TGTGCCAGCAGCCCCACCGACAGGTCCCATGAGCAGTTCTTC. It yields the protein CASSPTDRSHEQFF.